The subject of this entry is one TCR beta chain. Its antigen is not identified. Each CDR3 protein gets one entry after TCRdb re-called the 5' RACE reads with MiXCR. The data contain roughly 130,000 distinct CDR3 sequences, around 6.3% of them singletons. Trimming removed 6 bases at V and 0 bases at J, with 10 bases between. Germline V CDR1 and CDR2: MNHEY, SMNVEV (reference sequence). CDR3 length: 14 residues. The sample comes from a study of T-cell memory formation after mild COVID-19. As for the study in general: TCR clusters were mostly confined to one donor each. Study-level points and caveats: Researchers found some responding clones in pre-infection memory, a sign that cross-reactive memory joined. A second wave expanding day 15 to 37 was CD4+-biased; contracting clones were balanced. Still unconfirmed is whether the second-wave clones peaking on day 37 recognized SARS-CoV-2.

This rearrangement joins TRBV27 to TRBJ2-3; possibly TRBD1 for D (6 bases). The source of this sequence is an adult woman who had mild COVID-19 (a few samples of this study predate the infection). Cell type and time point are not known. Sequenced: PBMCs or a T cell subset sorted from them (not recorded which). The CDR3 region is CASSRDRSTDTQYF. The CDR3, as DNA: TGTGCCAGCAGCCGAGACAGGAGCACAGATACGCAGTATTTT.